This T cell receptor (beta chain) emerged from a study of metastatic and nonmetastatic thyroid tumors (dated by TCRdb to the early 2020s). Notes on the research overall: The researchers compared repertoires between peripheral blood samples and tumor or nodule tissue samples from patients with malignant or benign thyroid disease. What the study reported, not specific to this receptor: In both blood and tumor samples, malignant tumors were reported to have significantly higher TCR beta diversity than benign nodules.

This clone is labeled medium-sized (0.01 to 0.1%). The antigen it binds to is not known. Base qualities were left out, and no much larger clone turns up one base away. Germline trimming: 6 bases from V, 0 bases from J; junction bases outside gene matches: 4. CDR1 and CDR2 (MRHNA, SNTAGT) derive from the germline V gene. Measured from the cysteine to the phenylalanine, the CDR3 is 14 residues long. Only the CDR3 DNA stays, 42 bases, in frame from base 1. No treatment had been received by any patient before thyroid surgery. The study retrospectively analysed patient clinical samples collected from about 2012 to 2019 using T-cell receptor beta sequencing. Receptors were amplified or captured by PCR. Instrument used: Illumina HiSeq 4000. High-throughput sequencing was used to profile the TCR beta-chain CDR3 region of every patient. The original methods were these. The researchers built a classifier to tell apart papillary thyroid cancer patients with distant metastasis, based on CDR3 differences among clinicopathological groups. Repertoire diversity was assessed with the Shannon index, and tumor-blood repertoire similarity with the Morisita-Horn index. In TCRdb, the public reads were trimmed at Q25 with fastp and aligned with MiXCR, with productive beta chains retained. These V and J calls rely on TCRdb rather than the paper's analysis. The sample data list 23,000 or so clones, and roughly a quarter of these were observed just once. Of the sample, about 12% is held by the ten largest clones.

This clonotype was obtained from a male donor with papillary thyroid cancer or a benign thyroid nodule (not recorded which). Some clones in this sample may be carry-over from other donors' samples. The chain joins TRBV6-4 to TRBJ2-7, with TRBD1 identical over 8 junction bases. Sequenced sample: tumor tissue. The nucleotide sequence reads TGTGCCAGCAGGGGACAGGAGAGCTCCTACGAGCAGTACTTC. This encodes CASRGQESSYEQYF.